The 9 T cell receptor beta chains below all came from one sample that was sequenced in a study of shared clonotypes between healthy human individuals. Clones were sequenced by immunoSEQ multiplex PCR, and TCRdb holds only the in-frame ones, with some missing. The sample contains roughly 480,000 clones, roughly 85% of which appear only once. The sample was PBMCs. These receptor sequences come from a woman between 35 and 50 years old in good health. Some clones in this sample may be carry-over from other donors' samples.

Note on this clone: With only one base between it and a far larger clone, this is likely a read error. Other nucleotide sequences from this sample produce the same CDR3. The chain has TRBV11-2 and TRBJ2-3; the match to TRBD2 covers 12 bases. V dropped 3 bases and J dropped 0; count of bases not matched to a gene: 10. CDR1 SGHAT and CDR2 FQNNGV come from the germline V gene. The CDR3 contains 19 residues. CDR3 nucleotides: TGTGCCAGCAGCTTCGAACGGACGCTAGCGGGGGGGAGCACAGATACGCAGTATTTT. Translated, it gives CASSFERTLAGGSTDTQYF.

The rearrangement uses TRBV9 and TRBJ2-2; 13 nucleotides line up with TRBD2. Trimming removed 4 bases from V and 4 bases from J; junction bases left unmatched: 19. Germline CDR1 reads SGDLS; CDR2 reads YYNGEE. The CDR3 consists of 21 residues. CDR3 in DNA: TGTGCCAGCAGCTCTAGCTCCAGGACTAGCGGGAGAGGTTCCGGCACCGGGGAGCTGTTTTTT. This encodes CASSSSSRTSGRGSGTGELFF. The full variable domain, rest sourced from reference TRBV9 and TRBJ2-2, is DSGVTQTPKHLITATGQRVTLRCSPRSGDLSVYWYQQSLDQGLQFLIQYYNGEERAKGNILERFSAQQFPDLHSELNLSSLELGDSALYFCASSSSSRTSGRGSGTGELFFGEGSRLTVL.

A few counts support this clone. The chain recombines TRBV27 with TRBJ2-3; TRBD2 aligns across 7 bases. This CDR3 is 15 amino acids long. With 5 bases clipped from V and 1 base from J, the junction kept 6 bases outside the gene matches. The germline gives CDR1 MNHEY, CDR2 SMNVEV (reference sequence). This CDR3 reads CASSSPTSGTDTQYF. DNA for the CDR3: TGTGCCAGCAGTAGCCCCACTAGCGGCACAGATACGCAGTATTTT.

V is TRBV6-1 and J is TRBJ1-1, with D maybe TRBD1 (6 bases). The CDR3 is 12 residues long. Germline V gene sequence: CDR1 MNHNS, CDR2 SASEGT. V shed 11 bases and J shed 4 bases, with 14 bases lying between them. The chain's CDR3 is CASSQGLTEAFF. In nucleotides, the CDR3 is TGTGCCTCCTCCCAGGGGCTCACTGAAGCTTTCTTT.

This chain connects TRBV7-2 to TRBJ2-2; D perhaps matches TRBD2 (5 bases). This CDR3 has 14 amino acids. V lost 2 bases to trimming and J lost 7 bases, with 11 bases between them. Germline V lookup: CDR1 SGHTA, CDR2 FQGNSA. The CDR3 DNA is TGTGCCAGCAGCTTAAAGATCCGGGGCGGGGAGCTGTTTTTT. Protein: CASSLKIRGGELFF.

This clone showed up just a few times. The chain recombines TRBV30 with TRBJ2-3; 10 bases agree with TRBD2. The V segment lost 4 bases and the J segment 4 bases; nucleotides outside the gene matches: 2. Per germline, CDR1 GTSNPN and CDR2 SVGIG (reference sequence). The CDR3 runs 13 residues. CDR3 sequence reads: CAWTSGSPDTQYF. The CDR3 nucleotides are TGTGCCTGGACTAGCGGGAGCCCAGATACGCAGTATTTT.

The genes are TRBV5-4 and TRBJ2-7, with D possibly matching TRBD2 (5 bases). V lost 2 bases, J lost 4 bases, and 7 bases lay in between. Germline CDR1 reads SGHNT; CDR2 reads YYREEE (reference sequence). CDR3 length: 12 amino acids. Here the CDR3 reads CASSFRGYEQYF. CDR3 DNA: TGTGCCAGCAGCTTTCGAGGGTACGAGCAGTACTTC.

For the CDR3, the DNA is TGCGCCAGCAGCTTGGTAATAGCGGGAGAACCCAATGAGCAGTTCTTC. The encoded protein is CASSLVIAGEPNEQFF. This rearrangement joins TRBV5-1 to TRBJ2-1; TRBD2 agrees at 9 bases. J lost 6 bases, V lost 0 bases, and 7 bases had no gene match. Germline loops: CDR1 SGHRS, CDR2 YFSETQ. The CDR3 runs to 16 residues.

The chain joins TRBV5-1 to TRBJ2-1, with 7 bases that match TRBD2. V lost 3 bases and J lost 2; bases outside the gene matches: 2. Germline V gene sequence: CDR1 SGHRS, CDR2 YFSETQ. This CDR3 has 14 residues. CDR3 in amino acids: CASSSTSAYNEQFF. CDR3 bases: TGCGCCAGCAGCTCTACTAGCGCCTACAATGAGCAGTTCTTC.